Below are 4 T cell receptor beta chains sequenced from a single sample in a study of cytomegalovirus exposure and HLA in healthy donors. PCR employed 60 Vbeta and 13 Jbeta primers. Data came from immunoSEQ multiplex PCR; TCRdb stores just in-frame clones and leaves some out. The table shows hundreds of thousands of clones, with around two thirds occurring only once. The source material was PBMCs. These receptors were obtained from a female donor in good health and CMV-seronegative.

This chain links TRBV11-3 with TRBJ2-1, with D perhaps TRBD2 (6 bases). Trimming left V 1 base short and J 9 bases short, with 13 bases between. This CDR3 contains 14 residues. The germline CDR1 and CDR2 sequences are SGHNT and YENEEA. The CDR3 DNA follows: TGTGCCAGCAGCTTAGCGGGAGTAATGGGTGAGCAGTTCTTC. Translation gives CASSLAGVMGEQFF.

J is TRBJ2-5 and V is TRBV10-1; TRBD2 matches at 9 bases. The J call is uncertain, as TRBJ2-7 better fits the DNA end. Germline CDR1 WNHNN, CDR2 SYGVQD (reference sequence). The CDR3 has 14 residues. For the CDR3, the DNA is TGCGCCAGCAGTAATAGCGGGAGCTCCTACGAGCAGTACTTC. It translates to CASSNSGSSYEQYF.

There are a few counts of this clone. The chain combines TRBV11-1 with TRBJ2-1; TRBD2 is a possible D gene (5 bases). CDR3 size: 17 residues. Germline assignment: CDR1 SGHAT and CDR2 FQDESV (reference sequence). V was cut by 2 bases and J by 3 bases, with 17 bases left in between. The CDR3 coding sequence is TGTGCCAGCAGCTTAAGGTCTTCGGGATCCCACTACAATGAGCAGTTCTTC. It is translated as CASSLRSSGSHYNEQFF.

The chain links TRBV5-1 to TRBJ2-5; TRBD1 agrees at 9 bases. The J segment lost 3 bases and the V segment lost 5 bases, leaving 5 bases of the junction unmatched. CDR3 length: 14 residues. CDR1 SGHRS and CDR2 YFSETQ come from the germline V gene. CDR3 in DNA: TGCGCCAGCAGTAAGACAGGGGGGGAAGAGACCCAGTACTTC. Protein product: CASSKTGGEETQYF.